This note documents a single T cell receptor beta chain sequence. Its antigen is still unknown. Per-nucleotide qualities are absent, and no much larger clonotype sits a single base away. V sheds 5 bases and J sheds 5 bases, leaving 15 bases between their ends. In the germline V gene, CDR1 corresponds to SGHTA and CDR2 to FQGNSA. There are 14 amino acids in the CDR3, from cysteine to phenylalanine inclusive. The retained sequence is limited to the CDR3, 42 bases, with the frame set at the first base. These data originate in a study of blood T cell repertoires in COVID-19 (TCRdb year 2020). Broadly, across the study: Collaborator samples came from the United States, Italy and Spain and covered acute and convalescent phases of COVID-19. The prospective study material was composed of cDNA or gDNA derived from T cells, B-cell-depleted T cells, or PBMCs. The sample metadata nearly always contained a de-identified subject ID, COVID-19 status, age in years and sex. The repertoires were released in a freely available public database intended as a resource for research on the immune response to SARS-CoV-2. The samples were drawn from two sources: the first 160 participants of the ongoing ImmuneRACE study, and 1,000 to 1,500 subjects contributed by 6 global collaborators. The dataset comprised deeply sampled blood TCRbeta repertoires from subjects exposed to, actively infected with, or recovered from COVID-19. Where available, HLA class I and class II types were obtained from metadata supplied by the sample provider rather than from assay-based typing. What the research found in general, with its limitations: How much clinical and demographic metadata was included differed by source and by participant, and the metadata was provided uncurated.

Collaborating institutions collected whole blood in K2EDTA tubes following their own protocols. Collaborator samples were shipped for TCRbeta analysis as frozen whole blood, isolated PBMCs, or DNA extracted from either sample type. TCRbeta CDR3 regions were amplified from genomic DNA by means of the immunoSEQ Assay, a bias-controlled multiplex PCR. The authors' analysis ran thus. The number of nucleated cells in each sample was estimated by amplification of reference gene primers within the assay. To quantify the absolute abundance of each unique TCRbeta CDR3 rearrangement, sequence reads were collapsed and filtered. For each sample, productive Simpson clonality was calculated by taking the square root of Simpson's diversity index across productive rearrangements. As stored in TCRdb, this immuneACCESS dataset retains in-frame rearrangements with V and J assigned. A fraction of the clones does not appear; measured against another copy, unresolved V genes explain less than half of the discrepancy, and the remainder lacks a known reason. The V and J calls and clone size come from that table; D and trimming were worked out from the DNA. This sample is represented by 150,000 to 200,000 clones; about 90% of them were singletons. Around 2.3% of the sample is taken by the ten largest.

The chain is assembled from TRBV7-2 and TRBJ1-2, and possibly TRBD1, on 6 matching bases. Sequencing was done on a sample of peripheral blood. This receptor was taken from a man aged 35-49 years with active or convalescent COVID-19. Here the CDR3 is given as CASSPLLRGYGYTF. In nucleotides, the sequence is TGTGCCAGCAGCCCTCTACTAAGGGGGTATGGCTACACCTTC.